This TCR beta chain was sequenced for a study of memory CD4+ T cells and cytomegalovirus serostatus. Notes on the study in general: CMV serostatus prediction reached median AUC roughly 0.95, or 0.91 with US-trained model. Each of 65 to 75 CMV-associated TCRbeta sequences occurred in one to five individuals. The CMV-associated TCR signature appears largely within the CD4+ memory repertoire.

The length of the CDR3 is 13 residues. Trimming at V came to 5 bases and at J to 5 bases, leaving 5 bases not matched to a gene. The V gene's germline CDR1 is SEHNR and CDR2 FQNEAQ (reference sequence). Turning to this clone: Antigen unknown.

Single viable CD3+CD4+CD8-CD45RO+ cells were sorted as the memory CD4+ T cells. CD4+ T cells were isolated by positive magnetic selection. Clones were sequenced by immunoSEQ multiplex PCR, and TCRdb holds only the in-frame ones, with some missing. Among around 54,000 clones listed, about 73% were seen once. The receptor comes from an adult in good health and CMV-seropositive. The chain couples TRBV7-9 to TRBJ1-2; 7 bases are a match to TRBD1. The sequenced sample was memory CD4+ T cells from blood. Here the CDR3 DNA reads TGTGCCAGCAGCGTAGACAGGGAATATGGCTACACCTTC. Residues: CASSVDREYGYTF.